These 22 T cell receptor beta chains originate from one sample sequenced in a study of tumor and adjacent non-tumor tissue in lung cancer. The template was RNA from unsorted bulk tissue. The normal lung tissue was taken more than 3 cm from the tumor edge. A modified ARM-PCR protocol with three rounds of nested PCR amplified TCRbeta. TCRdb used MiXCR to reprocess the multiplex PCR reads, holding one entry per CDR3 protein. The sample lists 70,000 to 90,000 distinct CDR3 sequences; around two thirds were seen once. The source material was distant non-tumor lung tissue. These receptor sequences come from a woman aged 45-59 years with non-small cell lung cancer.

In regard to this clonotype: A read error may be the cause here, since a much bigger clone is one base away. The rearrangement joins TRBV5-4 to TRBJ1-1; possibly TRBD1 for D (6 bases). Germline CDR1 is SGHNT and CDR2 is YYREEE (reference sequence). This CDR3 is built from 15 residues. The CDR3 spells CASSPGPGARTVAFF. The CDR3 bases are TGTGCCAGCAGCCCGGGGCCGGGGGCGCGAACTGTAGCTTTCTTT.

This clonotype was recorded once. A read error may explain this, as a much larger clone is one base away. The chain combines TRBV6-6 with TRBJ2-2; 16 bases are shared with TRBD2. The V gene's germline CDR1 is MNHNY and CDR2 SVGAGI (reference sequence). The CDR3 is 17 residues long. CDR3 in amino acids: CANSTGTSGGGPGELFF. The DNA for the CDR3 is TGTGCCAACAGTACTGGGACTAGCGGGGGGGGCCCCGGGGAGCTGTTTTTT.

This chain's CDR3 is CASSRQLRQGAGEQYF. The CDR3 DNA sequence: TGCGCCAGCAGCCGCCAGCTCCGACAGGGGGCTGGGGAGCAGTACTTC. The chain has TRBV4-1 and TRBJ2-7, with 10 bases lining up with TRBD1. This CDR3 has 16 residues. Germline CDR1 MGHRA, CDR2 YSYEKL. J was trimmed by 7 bases and V by 4 bases; bases with no gene match: 13.

This clonotype was seen once. The V and J genes are TRBV10-2 and TRBJ2-1, with 9 bases matching TRBD2. Germline lookup yields CDR1 WSHSY and CDR2 SAAADI. This CDR3 region has 15 residues. J gave up 10 bases and V 6 bases, and 13 bases lay outside the gene matches. The DNA of the CDR3 is TGCGCCAGCAGGGGGGCGGGAGGGGGGTTCAACGAGCAGTTCTTC. It codes for CASRGAGGGFNEQFF.

This clonotype was counted at least ten times. J is TRBJ2-3 and V is TRBV6-1, with 8 bases aligning to TRBD1. V shed 4 bases, J shed 5 bases, and the junction held 8 bases outside the gene matches. The CDR3 is made up of 15 amino acids. Germline values: CDR1 MNHNS, CDR2 SASEGT. DNA of the CDR3: TGTGCCAGCAGTGCCAATCGCGGGACAGGAGATACGCAGTATTTT. Its translation: CASSANRGTGDTQYF.

To note about this clonotype: The conserved final phenylalanine or tryptophan is absent from the CDR3, which likely points to a read error. The J gene is TRBJ2-1, the V gene TRBV11-1, with 7 bases identical to TRBD1. CDR3 size: 15 residues. Trimming cost V 9 bases and J 1 base; bases outside gene matches: 9. Germline loops: CDR1 SGHAT, CDR2 FQDESV (reference sequence). CDR3 region: CASSPDRVSYNEQFL. CDR3 coding DNA: TGTGCCAGTAGCCCAGACAGGGTTTCCTACAATGAGCAGTTCTTA.

Of note for this clonotype: As the CDR3 is not closed by the conserved phenylalanine or tryptophan, this likely results from a read error. The rearrangement links TRBV13 to TRBJ1-1; possible D gene TRBD1, 5 bases. Trimming pared 5 bases from V and 5 bases from J, leaving 15 bases between. This CDR3 spans 14 amino acids. Germline CDR1 and CDR2: PRHDT and FYEKMQ (reference sequence). The CDR3 region has the DNA TGTGCCAGCAGCCCATTTGGGGGTTCGACTGAAGCTTTCTCT. This encodes CASSPFGGSTEAFS.

Of note for this clonotype: This CDR3 fails to terminate in the conserved phenylalanine or tryptophan, so it likely reflects a read error. This chain connects TRBV11-2 to TRBJ2-1; 7 positions match TRBD2. Germline values: CDR1 SGHAT, CDR2 FQNNGV. This CDR3 has 18 residues. This CDR3 is CASSFSTGGRGTYNEQFV. In nucleotides, the CDR3 is TGTGCCAGCAGCTTTTCGACTGGCGGGAGAGGGACCTACAATGAACAGTTCGTC.

The V and J genes are TRBV11-3 and TRBJ2-1; 7 bases match TRBD2. The length of the CDR3 is 14 residues. Germline V lookup: CDR1 SGHNT, CDR2 YENEEA. The CDR3 reads CVNSLVGGESEQFF. The CDR3 bases are TGTGTCAACAGCTTAGTGGGAGGGGAGAGTGAGCAGTTCTTC.

A note on this clonotype: A much larger clonotype is one base distant, so this may be a read error. The chain combines TRBV10-3 with TRBJ2-5; 7 bases align to TRBD2. The CDR3 length is 16 residues. Germline V gives CDR1 ENHRY, CDR2 SYGVKD. J was trimmed by 5 bases and V by 5 bases; bases with no gene match: 14. CDR3 protein: CAISSGLTSGAETQYF. Written as DNA, the CDR3 is TGTGCCATCAGTTCGGGACTAACAAGTGGGGCGGAGACCCAGTACTTC.

Worth noting for this clonotype: This may be a read error: a much more frequent sequence differs by one nucleotide. V is TRBV6-1 and J is TRBJ1-5, with 8 bases matching TRBD1. J was trimmed by 8 bases and V by 5 bases; bases with no gene match: 8. This CDR3 region has 14 residues. CDR1 is MNHNS, CDR2 SASEGT, per germline. CDR3 nucleotides: TGTGCCAGCAGTCAGGACAGGGTGATAAAGCCCCAGCATTTT. Its protein product is CASSQDRVIKPQHF.

For this clonotype: A much larger clone differs from this one at a single base, so this may be a read error. V gene TRBV4-2 combines with J gene TRBJ1-4; D might be TRBD1 (5 bases). CDR1 LGHNA and CDR2 YNFKEQ come from the germline V gene. This CDR3 is built from 17 residues. The CDR3 here is CASSQDGTKATIEKLFF. The CDR3 DNA follows: TGTGCCAGCAGCCAAGACGGGACCAAGGCAACTATTGAAAAACTGTTTTTT.

This clonotype was seen only once. This clone may be a read error of a much larger clone one base away. The J gene is TRBJ1-3, the V gene TRBV28; D gene ambiguous. The germline V gene has CDR1 MDHEN and CDR2 SYDVKM. The CDR3 length is 14 residues. Trimming removed 6 bases from V and 0 bases from J, with 9 bases in between. In DNA form, the CDR3 reads TGTGCCAGCAGGACAAGGAACTCTGGAAACACCATATATTTT. Protein product: CASRTRNSGNTIYF.

Details on this clonotype: A read error is possible here, since a much larger clone lies one base away. This chain joins TRBV10-3 and TRBJ2-2; D gene ambiguous. The CDR3 length is 13 residues. Per the germline V gene, CDR1 is ENHRY and CDR2 is SYGVKD. V was cut by 3 bases and J by 6 bases, with 8 bases left in between. The CDR3 region has the DNA TGTGCCATCAGTGATTGGGATGCCGGGGAGCTGTTTTTT. Translation gives CAISDWDAGELFF.

This chain joins TRBV5-1 and TRBJ2-1; D gene uncertain. The length of the CDR3 is 15 residues. Per germline, CDR1 SGHRS and CDR2 YFSETQ. Trimming shortened V by 3 bases and J by 6 bases, and 16 bases separated the two germline ends. The CDR3 sequence: CASSSNLGIGNEQFF. The CDR3, as DNA: TGCGCCAGCAGCTCAAATCTTGGCATCGGCAATGAGCAGTTCTTC.

This clonotype showed up just once. The chain combines TRBV6-6 with TRBJ2-1, with 7 bases that match TRBD1. Trimming took 11 bases from V and 7 from J; bases not matched to a gene: 5. Germline V lookup: CDR1 MNHNY, CDR2 SVGAGI (reference sequence). The CDR3 loop spans 11 amino acids. CDR3 nucleotide sequence: TGTGCCTCTGGCAGGGGGAATGAGCAGTTCTTC. Residues: CASGRGNEQFF.

Turning to this clonotype: This may arise from a read error, as a much more abundant clone is one base away. The chain combines TRBV29-1 with TRBJ2-5; D is uncertain. Germline V gives CDR1 SQVTM, CDR2 ANQGSEA. Trimming took off 6 bases at V and 0 bases at J, with 17 bases between the two ends. CDR3 length: 15 residues. The DNA of the CDR3 is TGCAGCGTCGGCCAAGGTCGGAATTACCAAGAGACCCAGTACTTC. This encodes CSVGQGRNYQETQYF.

This chain uses TRBV29-1 with TRBJ1-1, with D possibly TRBD1 on 5 matching bases. In germline, CDR1 is SQVTM, CDR2 ANQGSEA. CDR3 length: 12 residues. With 5 bases removed from V and 10 bases from J, the gap between germline ends came to 17 bases. The CDR3 region is CSVRGVGAGAFF. In DNA, the CDR3 is TGCAGCGTTAGAGGGGTCGGGGCCGGAGCTTTCTTT.

To note about this clonotype: At one of its ends the junction is not consistent with the germline gene, which may arise from a read error. This sequence joins TRBV20-1 and TRBJ2-1; TRBD2 matches at 15 bases. This CDR3 contains 19 residues. Per the germline V gene, CDR1 is DFQATT and CDR2 is SNEGSKA (reference sequence). The CDR3 protein is CSARGWTSGRACSYNEQFF. CDR3 in DNA: TGCAGTGCTAGAGGGTGGACTAGCGGGAGGGCCTGCTCCTATAATGAGCAGTTCTTC.

On this clonotype: Just one base apart from a much larger clone, this may be a read error. This chain links TRBV5-1 with TRBJ2-7, with 9 bases matching TRBD2. Germline loops: CDR1 SGHRS, CDR2 YFSETQ. The CDR3 is 14 residues long. The CDR3 DNA follows: TGCGACAGCAGCTTTGACGCGGGAGGGAGTGAGCAGTACTTC. Its protein product is CDSSFDAGGSEQYF.

About this clonotype itself: Its ends do not fully match the called genes, so a read error is possible. This sequence joins TRBV6-5 and TRBJ2-1; 9 bases align to TRBD2. The CDR3 runs 16 residues. From germline, CDR1 is MNHEY and CDR2 SVGAGI. The CDR3 DNA is TGTGCCAGCAGTCCCGAGGGGGGACTAGCAGGCAATGAGCAGCACTTC. This gives the protein CASSPEGGLAGNEQHF.

To note about this clonotype: A much larger clonotype is one base distant, so this may be a read error. The CDR3: CVSSYKGNTEAFF. The DNA for the CDR3 is TGTGTCAGCAGTTACAAAGGGAACACTGAAGCTTTCTTT. The chain joins TRBV6-6 to TRBJ1-1; no reliable D call. CDR1 and CDR2 (germline): MNHNY, SVGAGI (reference sequence). The CDR3 has 13 amino acids.